Listed here is a single TCR beta chain. This specimen belongs to a study of OX40 agonist ivuxolimab in advanced cancers. For the study at large: Melanoma, hepatocellular carcinoma, head and neck or renal cell cancer occurred in dose-escalation patients. Three patients, one with hepatocellular carcinoma and two with cutaneous melanoma, achieved partial responses.

This CDR3 spans 16 amino acids. V lost 7 bases, J lost 4 bases, and 20 bases lay in between. Germline V gives CDR1 MNHEY, CDR2 SMNVEV (reference sequence). Autoimmune disease history or systemic immunosuppression was exclusionary. The assay was immunoSEQ multiplex PCR, and TCRdb's table has in-frame clones only and misses some. The data contain about 64,000 clones, 75% to 90% of them singletons. The V call is TRBV27, the J call TRBJ2-1; maybe TRBD2 (6 bases). The source material was CD4+ or CD8+ T cells sorted from blood, sampled in a trial of the OX40 agonist ivuxolimab. This clonotype originated in an adult with an advanced solid tumor such as melanoma, head and neck, liver or kidney cancer. DNA for the CDR3: TGTGCCAGCATATCATCCTTGGGCGGGGAATACAATGAGCAGTTCTTC. Encoded protein: CASISSLGGEYNEQFF.